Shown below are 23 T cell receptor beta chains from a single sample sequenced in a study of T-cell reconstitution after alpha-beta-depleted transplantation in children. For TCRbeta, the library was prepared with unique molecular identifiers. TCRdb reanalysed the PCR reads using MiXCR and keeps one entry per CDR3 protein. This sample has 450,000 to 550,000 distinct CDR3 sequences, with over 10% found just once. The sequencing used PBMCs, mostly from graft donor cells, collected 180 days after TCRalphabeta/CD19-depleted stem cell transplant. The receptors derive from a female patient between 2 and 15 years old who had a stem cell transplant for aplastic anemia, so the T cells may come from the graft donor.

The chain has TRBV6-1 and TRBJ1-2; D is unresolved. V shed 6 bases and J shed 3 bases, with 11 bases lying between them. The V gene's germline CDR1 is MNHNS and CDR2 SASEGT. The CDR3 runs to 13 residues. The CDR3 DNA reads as TGTGCCAGCAGCCCCCTTGGCGACTATGGCTACACCTTC. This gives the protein CASSPLGDYGYTF.

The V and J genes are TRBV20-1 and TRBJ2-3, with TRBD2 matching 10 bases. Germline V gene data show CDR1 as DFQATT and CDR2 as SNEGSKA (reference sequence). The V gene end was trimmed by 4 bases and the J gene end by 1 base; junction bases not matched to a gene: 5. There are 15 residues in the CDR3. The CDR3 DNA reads TGCAGTGCTACTAGCGGGAGTTTAGGCACAGATACGCAGTATTTT. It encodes CSATSGSLGTDTQYF.

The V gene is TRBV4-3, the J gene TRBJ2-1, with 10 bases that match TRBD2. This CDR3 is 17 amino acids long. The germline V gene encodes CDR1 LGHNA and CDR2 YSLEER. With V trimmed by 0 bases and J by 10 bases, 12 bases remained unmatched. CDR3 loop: CASSQDLFRLAGEEQFF. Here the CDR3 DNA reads TGCGCCAGCAGCCAAGATCTATTTAGGCTAGCGGGAGAGGAGCAGTTCTTC.

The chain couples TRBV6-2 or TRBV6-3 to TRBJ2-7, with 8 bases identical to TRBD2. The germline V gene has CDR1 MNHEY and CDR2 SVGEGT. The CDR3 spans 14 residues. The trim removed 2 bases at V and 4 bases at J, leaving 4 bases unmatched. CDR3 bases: TGTGCCAGCAGTTACAAGGCGGGAGGTTACGAGCAGTACTTC. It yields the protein CASSYKAGGYEQYF.

CDR3 protein: CATSKPTLRVHDEKLFF. In DNA, the CDR3 is TGTGCCACCAGCAAACCAACCTTAAGAGTTCACGATGAAAAACTGTTTTTT. This sequence joins TRBV15 and TRBJ1-4; D call uncertain. This CDR3 has 17 amino acids. Trimming stripped 4 bases from V and 6 bases from J, with 21 bases between. The germline V gene encodes CDR1 LNHNV and CDR2 YYDKDF (reference sequence).

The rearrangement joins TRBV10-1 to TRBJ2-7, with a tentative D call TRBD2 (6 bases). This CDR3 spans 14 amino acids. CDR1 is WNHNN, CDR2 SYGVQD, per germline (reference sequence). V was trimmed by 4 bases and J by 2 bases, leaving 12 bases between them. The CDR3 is CASSVSGCTYEQYV. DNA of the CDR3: TGCGCCAGCAGTGTGAGCGGGTGCACCTACGAGCAGTACGTC.

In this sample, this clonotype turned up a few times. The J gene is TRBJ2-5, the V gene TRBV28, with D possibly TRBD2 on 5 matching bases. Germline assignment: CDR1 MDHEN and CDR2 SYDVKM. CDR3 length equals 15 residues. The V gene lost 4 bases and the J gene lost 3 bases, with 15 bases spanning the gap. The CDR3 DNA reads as TGTGCCAGCAGTTCGCCCCGTGGAGGAGAAGAGACCCAGTACTTC. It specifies CASSSPRGGEETQYF.

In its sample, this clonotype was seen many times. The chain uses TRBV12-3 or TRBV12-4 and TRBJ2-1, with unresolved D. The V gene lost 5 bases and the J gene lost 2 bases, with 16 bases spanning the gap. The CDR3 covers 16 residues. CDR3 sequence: CASSTFTGGTYNEQFF. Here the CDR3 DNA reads TGTGCCAGCAGTACCTTCACGGGCGGAACCTACAATGAGCAGTTCTTC.

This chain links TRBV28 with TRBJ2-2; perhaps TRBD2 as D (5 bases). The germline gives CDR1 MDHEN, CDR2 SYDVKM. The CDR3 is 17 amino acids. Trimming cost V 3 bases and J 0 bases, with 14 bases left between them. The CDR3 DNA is TGTGCCAGCAGTTTTCCGGGGATAAGGGCGAACACCGGGGAGCTGTTTTTT. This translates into CASSFPGIRANTGELFF.

The CDR3 reads CASSLVRLPNTEAFF. As DNA, the CDR3 is TGTGCCAGCAGCTTAGTGCGGCTTCCGAACACTGAAGCTTTCTTT. This chain connects TRBV7-3 to TRBJ1-1, with D unresolved. The CDR3 is 15 amino acids. Germline CDR1 and CDR2: SGHTA and FQGTGA. Trimming removed 2 bases at V and 1 base at J, with 11 bases between.

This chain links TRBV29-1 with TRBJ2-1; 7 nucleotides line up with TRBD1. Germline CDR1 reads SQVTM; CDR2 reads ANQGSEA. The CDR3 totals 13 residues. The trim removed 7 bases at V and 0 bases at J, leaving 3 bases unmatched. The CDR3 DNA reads TGCAGCGGACGGGACAGCTCCTACAATGAGCAGTTCTTC. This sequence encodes CSGRDSSYNEQFF.

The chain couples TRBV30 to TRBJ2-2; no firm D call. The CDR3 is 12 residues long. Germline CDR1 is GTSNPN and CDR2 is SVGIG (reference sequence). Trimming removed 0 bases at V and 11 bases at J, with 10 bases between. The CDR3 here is CAWSVRQSELFF. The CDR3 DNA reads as TGTGCCTGGAGTGTAAGGCAGTCAGAGCTGTTTTTT.

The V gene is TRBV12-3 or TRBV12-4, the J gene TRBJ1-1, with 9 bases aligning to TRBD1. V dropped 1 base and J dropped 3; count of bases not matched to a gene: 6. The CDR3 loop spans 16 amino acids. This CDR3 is CASSLVGQGKHTEAFF. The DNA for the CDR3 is TGTGCCAGCAGTTTAGTAGGACAGGGGAAACACACTGAAGCTTTCTTT.

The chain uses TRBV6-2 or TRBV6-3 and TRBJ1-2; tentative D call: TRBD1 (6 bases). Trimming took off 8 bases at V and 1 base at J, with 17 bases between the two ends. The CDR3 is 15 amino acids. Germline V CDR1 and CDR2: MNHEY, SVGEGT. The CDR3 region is CASQDWTESNYGYTF. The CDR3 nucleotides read TGTGCCAGCCAGGATTGGACAGAAAGTAACTATGGCTACACCTTC.

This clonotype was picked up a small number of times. The CDR3 sequence is CASSWAGGSGELFF. Here the CDR3 DNA reads TGTGCCAGCAGTTGGGCGGGAGGATCCGGGGAGCTGTTTTTT. This chain connects TRBV27 to TRBJ2-2; 8 nucleotides match TRBD2. The CDR3 is 14 residues long. Germline V gives CDR1 MNHEY, CDR2 SMNVEV (reference sequence). V was pared by 4 bases and J by 6 bases, with 4 bases of the junction left unmatched.

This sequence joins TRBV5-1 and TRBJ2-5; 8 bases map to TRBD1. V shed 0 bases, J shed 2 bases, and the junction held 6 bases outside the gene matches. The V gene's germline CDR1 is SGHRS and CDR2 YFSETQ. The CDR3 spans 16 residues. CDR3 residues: CASSLGGQAGQETQYF. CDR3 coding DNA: TGCGCCAGCAGCTTGGGGGGACAGGCCGGGCAAGAGACCCAGTACTTC.

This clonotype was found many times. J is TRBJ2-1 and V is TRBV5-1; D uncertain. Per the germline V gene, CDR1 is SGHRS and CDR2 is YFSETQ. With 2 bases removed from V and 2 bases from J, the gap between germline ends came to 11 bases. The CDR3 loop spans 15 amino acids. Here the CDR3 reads CASSFSRVPYNEQFF. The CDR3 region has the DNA TGCGCCAGCAGCTTCTCAAGGGTCCCCTACAATGAGCAGTTCTTC.

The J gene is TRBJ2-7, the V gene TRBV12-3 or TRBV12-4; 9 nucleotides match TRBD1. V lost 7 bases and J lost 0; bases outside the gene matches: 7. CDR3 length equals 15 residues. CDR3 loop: CASKATGGHSYEQYV. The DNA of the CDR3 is TGTGCCAGCAAAGCGACAGGGGGGCACTCCTACGAGCAGTACGTC.

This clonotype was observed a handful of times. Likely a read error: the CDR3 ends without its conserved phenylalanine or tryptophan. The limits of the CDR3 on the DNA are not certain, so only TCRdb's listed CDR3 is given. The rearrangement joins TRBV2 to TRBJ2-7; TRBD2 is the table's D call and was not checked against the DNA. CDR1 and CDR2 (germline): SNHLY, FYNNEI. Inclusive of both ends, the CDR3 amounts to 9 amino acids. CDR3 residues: CASRAGTVR.

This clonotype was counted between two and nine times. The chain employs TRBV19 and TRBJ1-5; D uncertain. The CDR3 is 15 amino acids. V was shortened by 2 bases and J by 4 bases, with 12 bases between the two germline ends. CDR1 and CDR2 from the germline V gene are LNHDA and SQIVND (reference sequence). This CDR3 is CASSIIGVKNQPQHF. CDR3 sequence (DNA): TGTGCCAGTAGTATAATAGGCGTTAAAAATCAGCCCCAGCATTTT.

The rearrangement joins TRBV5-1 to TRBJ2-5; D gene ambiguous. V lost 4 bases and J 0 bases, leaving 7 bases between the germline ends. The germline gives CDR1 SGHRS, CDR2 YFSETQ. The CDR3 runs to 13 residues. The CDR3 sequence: CASSGGHQETQYF. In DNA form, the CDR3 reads TGCGCCAGCAGCGGCGGACACCAAGAGACCCAGTACTTC. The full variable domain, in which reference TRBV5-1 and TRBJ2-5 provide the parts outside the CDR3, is KAGVTQTPRYLIKTRGQQVTLSCSPISGHRSVSWYQQTPGQGLQFLFEYFSETQRNKGNFPGRFSGRQFSNSRSEMNVSTLELGDSALYLCASSGGHQETQYFGPGTRLLVL.

The CDR3 here is CASSFGPGTSGRGTNEQFF. The CDR3 DNA is TGTGCCAGCAGCTTCGGTCCCGGGACTAGCGGGAGGGGTACGAATGAGCAGTTCTTC. The chain links TRBV7-3 to TRBJ2-1; 16 bases align to TRBD2. Per germline, CDR1 SGHTA and CDR2 FQGTGA. There are 19 residues in the CDR3. Losses at the gene ends were 3 bases for V and 7 bases for J; bases not matched to a gene: 12.

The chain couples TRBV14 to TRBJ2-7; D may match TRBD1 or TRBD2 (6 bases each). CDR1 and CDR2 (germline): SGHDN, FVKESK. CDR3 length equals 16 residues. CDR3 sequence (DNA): TGTGACAGCAGCAGGCTCGGGGCGGGACATCCCTACGAGCAGTACGTC. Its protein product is CDSSRLGAGHPYEQYV.